These 9 T cell receptor beta chains were all obtained from the same sample, sequenced in a study of cytomegalovirus exposure and HLA in healthy donors. The primer mix had 60 Vbeta and 13 Jbeta primers. The repertoire was sequenced with immunoSEQ multiplex PCR; TCRdb's copy has only in-frame clones and lacks some. The data hold about 100,000 clones, with 65% to 80% observed a single time. The sequencing sample was made of PBMCs. All receptors derive from a woman aged 18-29 years in good health and CMV-seropositive.

The chain combines TRBV5-1 with TRBJ2-1; 10 bases are shared with TRBD2. Germline V lookup: CDR1 SGHRS, CDR2 YFSETQ. J lost 1 base, V lost 3 bases, and 1 base had no gene match. The CDR3 has 15 residues. The CDR3 DNA reads TGCGCCAGCAGCTCTAGCGGGGGTTCCTACAATGAGCAGTTCTTC. Translating gives CASSSSGGSYNEQFF.

V and J are TRBV16 and TRBJ1-2, with a weak D call TRBD1 (6 bases). Trimming shortened V by 2 bases and J by 8 bases, and 15 bases separated the two germline ends. CDR3 length: 14 residues. Germline CDR1 KGHSY, CDR2 FQNENV. The CDR3 coding sequence is TGTGCCAGCAGCCAAAGTGGACAGCCTGGGGGCTACACCTTC. As protein: CASSQSGQPGGYTF.

This sequence joins TRBV7-8 and TRBJ2-3; D unclear. CDR3 length: 14 amino acids. The germline V and J ends were trimmed by 0 bases and 0 bases, with 4 bases remaining between them. Germline CDR1 reads SGHVS; CDR2 reads FQNEAQ. CDR3 DNA: TGTGCCAGCAGCTTAGCCAGGAGCACAGATACGCAGTATTTT. This gives the protein CASSLARSTDTQYF.

The rearrangement joins TRBV5-6 to TRBJ1-5; no definite D call. Trimming shortened V by 0 bases and J by 6 bases, and 10 bases separated the two germline ends. The germline V gene encodes CDR1 SGHDT and CDR2 YYEEEE. The CDR3 loop spans 14 amino acids. DNA of the CDR3: TGTGCCAGCAGCTTGGAGGGAGGGAGTCAGCCCCAGCATTTT. Its protein product is CASSLEGGSQPQHF.

The chain links TRBV5-4 to TRBJ2-5; TRBD1 matches at 7 bases. CDR3 length: 15 amino acids. The germline V gene encodes CDR1 SGHNT and CDR2 YYREEE (reference sequence). V lost 0 bases and J lost 7; bases outside the gene matches: 9. The CDR3 DNA reads as TGTGCCAGCAGCTTGGGGGACAGCCCGCTGGGGACCCAGTACTTC. Translated, it gives CASSLGDSPLGTQYF.

The chain employs TRBV19 and TRBJ1-2, with TRBD1 matching 9 bases. From germline, CDR1 is LNHDA and CDR2 SQIVND (reference sequence). The CDR3 loop spans 17 amino acids. Unmatched junction bases numbered 19, after V lost 8 bases and J lost 6 bases. CDR3 amino acids: CASARGDRALPVDGYTF. The DNA for the CDR3 is TGTGCCAGTGCCCGTGGGGACAGGGCCCTACCCGTGGATGGCTACACCTTC.

The chain has TRBV6-1 and TRBJ1-3, with D maybe TRBD1 (6 bases). V lost 10 bases, J lost 2 bases, and 15 bases lay in between. This CDR3 spans 14 amino acids. The germline V gene encodes CDR1 MNHNS and CDR2 SASEGT. The DNA for the CDR3 is TGTGCCACCTCGACGGACAGAGCTGGAAACACCATATATTTT. It encodes CATSTDRAGNTIYF.

This chain links TRBV9 with TRBJ1-4, with D possibly TRBD1 on 5 matching bases. This CDR3 contains 14 residues. The germline gives CDR1 SGDLS, CDR2 YYNGEE. V was clipped by 1 base and J by 3 bases, with 7 bases between them. The CDR3 region has the DNA TGTGCCAGCAGCGTATCACAGGCTAATGAAAAACTGTTTTTT. Amino acids: CASSVSQANEKLFF.

The genes are TRBV27 and TRBJ1-2; the D is unclear. The CDR3 runs to 13 residues. V lost 5 bases and J 7 bases, leaving 14 bases between the germline ends. In germline, CDR1 is MNHEY, CDR2 SMNVEV (reference sequence). CDR3 protein: CASSLRVSAGYTF. DNA for the CDR3: TGTGCCAGCAGTCTCCGGGTCTCGGCTGGCTACACCTTC.